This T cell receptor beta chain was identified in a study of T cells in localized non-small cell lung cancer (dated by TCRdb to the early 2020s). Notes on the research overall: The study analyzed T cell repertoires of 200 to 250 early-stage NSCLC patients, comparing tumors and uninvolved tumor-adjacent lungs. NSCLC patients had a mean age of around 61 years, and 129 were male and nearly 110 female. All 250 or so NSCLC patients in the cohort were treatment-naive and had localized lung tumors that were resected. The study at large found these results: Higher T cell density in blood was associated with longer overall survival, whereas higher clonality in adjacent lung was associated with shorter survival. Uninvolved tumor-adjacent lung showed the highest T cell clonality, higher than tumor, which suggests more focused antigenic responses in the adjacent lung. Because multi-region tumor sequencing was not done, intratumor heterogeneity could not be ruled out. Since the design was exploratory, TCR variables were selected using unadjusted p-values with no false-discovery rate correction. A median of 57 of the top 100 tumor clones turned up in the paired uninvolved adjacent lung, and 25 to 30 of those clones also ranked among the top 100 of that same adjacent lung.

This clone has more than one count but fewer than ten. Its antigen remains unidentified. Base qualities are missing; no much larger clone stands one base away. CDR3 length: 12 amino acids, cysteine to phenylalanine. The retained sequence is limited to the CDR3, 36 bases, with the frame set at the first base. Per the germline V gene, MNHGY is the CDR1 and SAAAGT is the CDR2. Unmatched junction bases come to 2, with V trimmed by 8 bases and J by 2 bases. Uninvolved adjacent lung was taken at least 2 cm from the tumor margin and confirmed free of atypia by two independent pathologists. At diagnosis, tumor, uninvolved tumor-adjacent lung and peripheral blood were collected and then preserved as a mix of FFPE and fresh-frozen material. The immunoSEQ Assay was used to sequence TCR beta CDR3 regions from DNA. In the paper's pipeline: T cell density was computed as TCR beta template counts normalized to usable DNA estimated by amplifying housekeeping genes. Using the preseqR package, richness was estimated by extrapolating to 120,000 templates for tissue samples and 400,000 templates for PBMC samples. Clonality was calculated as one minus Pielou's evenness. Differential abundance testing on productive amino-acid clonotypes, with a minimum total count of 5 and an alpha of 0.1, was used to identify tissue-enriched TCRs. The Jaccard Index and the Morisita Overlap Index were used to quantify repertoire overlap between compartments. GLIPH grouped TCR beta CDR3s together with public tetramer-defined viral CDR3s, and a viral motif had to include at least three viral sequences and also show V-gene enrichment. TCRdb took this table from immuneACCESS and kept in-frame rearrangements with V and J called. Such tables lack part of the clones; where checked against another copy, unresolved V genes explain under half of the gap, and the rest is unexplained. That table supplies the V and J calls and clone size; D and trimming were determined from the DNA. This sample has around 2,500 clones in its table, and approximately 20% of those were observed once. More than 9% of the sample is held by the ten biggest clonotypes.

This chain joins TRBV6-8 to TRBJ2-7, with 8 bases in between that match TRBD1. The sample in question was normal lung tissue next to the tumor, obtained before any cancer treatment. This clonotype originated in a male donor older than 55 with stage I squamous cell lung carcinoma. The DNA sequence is TGTGCCAGCCGGGGACAGGCCTACGAGCAGTACTTC. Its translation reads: CASRGQAYEQYF.